These 13 T cell receptor beta chains originate from one sample sequenced in a study of OX40 agonist ivuxolimab in advanced cancers. TCRdb keeps only in-frame clones here, not all; method: immunoSEQ multiplex PCR. Of about 90,000 clones listed, nearly 90% are singletons. This specimen consisted of CD4+ or CD8+ T cells sorted from blood, obtained in a trial of the OX40 agonist ivuxolimab. Every receptor here comes from an adult with an advanced solid tumor such as melanoma, head and neck, liver or kidney cancer.

A remark on this clone: Other nucleotide sequences in the sample specify the same CDR3. The J gene is TRBJ1-1, the V gene TRBV28; unclear D gene. This CDR3 is built from 15 residues. The germline V and J ends were trimmed by 1 base and 1 base, with 10 bases remaining between them. Germline V CDR1 and CDR2: MDHEN, SYDVKM. The DNA of the CDR3 is TGTGCCAGCAGTTTATCAACAGTACCGAACACTGAAGCTTTCTTT. Translating gives CASSLSTVPNTEAFF.

CDR3 residues: CASSLDRGYNEQFF. In DNA form, the CDR3 reads TGCGCCAGCAGCTTGGACAGGGGGTACAATGAGCAGTTCTTC. This sequence joins TRBV5-1 and TRBJ2-1; 8 nucleotides align to TRBD1. The CDR3 runs to 14 residues. V lost 0 bases and J lost 4; bases outside the gene matches: 0. From germline, CDR1 is SGHRS and CDR2 YFSETQ.

V and J are TRBV7-3 and TRBJ2-7; TRBD2 is a possible D gene (6 bases). V dropped 1 base and J dropped 2 bases, with 12 bases sitting between them. Germline loops: CDR1 SGHTA, CDR2 FQGTGA. CDR3 length: 15 residues. The CDR3 DNA sequence: TGTGCCAGCAGCTTAATGGCGGGAATCCCCTACGAGCAGTACTTC. Amino acids: CASSLMAGIPYEQYF.

The J gene is TRBJ2-5, the V gene TRBV5-5; D not certain. Trimming removed 2 bases from V and 2 bases from J, with 7 bases in between. The length of the CDR3 is 13 residues. CDR1 and CDR2 (germline): SGHKS, YYEKEE (reference sequence). The CDR3 DNA reads TGTGCCAGCAGCTTTCTAGTACAAGAGACCCAGTACTTC. This translates into CASSFLVQETQYF. The full variable domain, its missing parts supplied by reference TRBV5-5 and TRBJ2-5, is DAGVTQSPTHLIKTRGQQVTLRCSPISGHKSVSWYQQVLGQGPQFIFQYYEKEERGRGNFPDRFSARQFPNYSSELNVNALLLGDSALYLCASSFLVQETQYFGPGTRLLVL.

The chain links TRBV5-1 to TRBJ1-6; the D gene is possibly TRBD1 (6 bases). There are 15 residues in the CDR3. V was trimmed by 4 bases and J by 8 bases, leaving 16 bases between them. Germline CDR1 is SGHRS and CDR2 is YFSETQ. The CDR3 loop reads CASSRGLPGDSPLHF. Written as DNA, the CDR3 is TGCGCCAGCAGCCGGGGCCTACCAGGGGATTCACCCCTCCACTTT.

The V and J genes are TRBV18 and TRBJ1-6, with D tentatively TRBD1 (6 bases). The CDR3 contains 16 residues. V dropped 4 bases and J dropped 7 bases, with 17 bases sitting between them. Germline CDR1 KGHSH, CDR2 LQKENI. DNA of the CDR3: TGTGCCAGCTCACAACAGCAGGGGCGCCCAAATTCACCCCTCCACTTT. It is translated as CASSQQQGRPNSPLHF.

This chain joins TRBV2 and TRBJ2-7; D call uncertain. The length of the CDR3 is 10 residues. The germline V and J ends were trimmed by 8 bases and 1 base, with 3 bases remaining between them. Germline V gives CDR1 SNHLY, CDR2 FYNNEI. CDR3 sequence: CASSSYEQYF. CDR3 in DNA: TGTGCCAGCTCTTCCTACGAGCAGTACTTC.

V gene TRBV18 combines with J gene TRBJ1-1; D uncertain. Germline-derived CDR1 and CDR2 are KGHSH and LQKENI. V gave up 4 bases and J gave up 3 bases, with 18 bases separating them. The CDR3 sequence is 16 residues long. This CDR3 reads CASSHLGAGFDTEAFF. Written as DNA, the CDR3 is TGTGCCAGCTCACACCTGGGCGCGGGTTTCGACACTGAAGCTTTCTTT.

The chain joins TRBV5-1 to TRBJ2-1, with 7 bases lining up with TRBD1. Germline loops: CDR1 SGHRS, CDR2 YFSETQ. J lost 5 bases, V lost 2 bases, and 4 bases had no gene match. The CDR3 is made up of 14 amino acids. The CDR3 here is CASSFTGTDNEQFF. Written as DNA, the CDR3 is TGCGCCAGCAGCTTTACCGGGACAGACAATGAGCAGTTCTTC.

The V gene is TRBV5-4, the J gene TRBJ1-1; D may be TRBD1 (6 bases). V dropped 1 base and J dropped 5 bases, with 12 bases sitting between them. The CDR3 is 14 residues long. CDR1 SGHNT and CDR2 YYREEE come from the germline V gene (reference sequence). The CDR3 coding sequence is TGTGCCAGCAGCTTGCCGGGGAGGGGGACTGAAGCTTTCTTT. Translating it yields CASSLPGRGTEAFF.

V and J are TRBV2 and TRBJ2-1; 9 bases align to TRBD2. This CDR3 region has 15 residues. The junction had 3 bases not matched to a gene; V was cut back by 3 bases and J by 3 bases. The germline V gene encodes CDR1 SNHLY and CDR2 FYNNEI. The CDR3 DNA follows: TGTGCCAGCAGTGACGTAGCGGGGGACTACAATGAGCAGTTCTTC. Translating gives CASSDVAGDYNEQFF.

The chain carries TRBV19 and TRBJ1-2; 10 nucleotides line up with TRBD1. CDR3 length: 13 amino acids. Germline V gene data show CDR1 as LNHDA and CDR2 as SQIVND (reference sequence). With 5 bases clipped from V and 8 bases from J, the junction kept 5 bases outside the gene matches. The CDR3 reads CASSATGGGGYTF. Here the CDR3 DNA reads TGTGCCAGTAGTGCGACAGGGGGCGGCGGCTACACCTTC.

This sequence joins TRBV6-5 and TRBJ1-5; D unclear. CDR3 size: 14 residues. The V end lost 6 bases, the J end lost 1 base, and 10 bases lay between the germline ends. Germline V gene data show CDR1 as MNHEY and CDR2 as SVGAGI. CDR3 in DNA: TGTGCCAGCAGCTTTGGACGGAGCAATCAGCCCCAGCATTTT. As protein: CASSFGRSNQPQHF.